This T cell receptor beta chain was recovered during a study of lung T cells in sarcoidosis with Löfgren's syndrome (dated by TCRdb to between 2016 and 2019). As for the study more broadly: Sarcoidosis was described as a granulomatous, mainly pulmonary disease marked by CD4+ T cell accumulation in bronchoalveolar lavage fluid. The repertoire analyses concentrated on Lofgren's syndrome patients.

This clonotype has at least ten counts. The antigen this receptor binds is unknown. Base qualities are not provided; no much larger clone lies one nucleotide away. The instrument was an Illumina MiSeq. TCRdb passed the public sequencing reads through fastp at Q25 and MiXCR, retaining productive beta sequences. Here each entry gathers all rows of one CDR3 protein and keeps the most common genes and DNA. This sample is represented by 60,000 to 65,000 distinct CDR3 sequences; around 20% of them were singletons. Jointly, the top ten make up about 2.5% of the sample. Results and caveats for the whole study, not just this receptor: Analysis of alphabeta pairing showed that TRAV12-1 paired preferentially with TRBV2, and the TCRs formed by this pairing showed CDR3 homology. CDR3 motifs in TRAV12-1 and TRBV2 were reported to be shared across several Lofgren's syndrome patients, which suggests public CD4+ TCR repertoires. Compared with control subjects, Lofgren's syndrome patients were reported to have TRAV12-1 and TRBV2 as the most expanded V gene segments. Recognition of a sarcoidosis-associated antigen was only suggested; the antigen itself remained putative and unidentified.

CDR1 and CDR2 were assigned from the germline V gene as SGHVS and FNYEAQ. The CDR3 runs 15 amino acids, cysteine and phenylalanine included. This entry keeps only the CDR3 DNA: 45 bases, framed from base 1. Trimming costs V 5 bases and J 0 bases, and their ends lie 11 bases apart. What was sequenced was CD4+ T cells from PBMCs. Here the chain combines TRBV7-6 and TRBJ2-1; TRBD2 is perhaps the D gene, given 5 matching bases. This sequence was found in a human donor with sarcoidosis (Löfgren's syndrome or another form), or a control subject (not recorded which). The sequenced DNA is TGTGCCAGCAGCGTACTAGGCAGCTCCTACAATGAGCAGTTCTTC. Its protein reads: CASSVLGSSYNEQFF.